A single sample gave rise to the 15 T cell receptor beta chains below, sequenced in a study of vaccination and CD4 T cells after COVID-19. The sample's time point: late sampling 161 to 241 days after vaccination in three convalescent patients. The treatment: approximately 9-day PBMC culture with coronavirus spike peptide pools or control peptides (ViraFEST assay). These receptors are not linked to any known antigen. The Oncomine TCR Beta short-read assay sequenced DNA from cultured CD4+ T cells. Via MiXCR, TCRdb re-called the PCR reads, giving one row per CDR3 protein. The sample has about 17,000 distinct CDR3 sequences, more than 40% seen once. Material: CD4+ T cells from blood, cultured in vitro, obtained about 7 months after SARS-CoV-2 vaccination. These receptors all come from a human donor who had recovered from COVID-19.

The V gene is TRBV4-2, the J gene TRBJ1-5; the D gene is possibly TRBD1 (5 bases). The ends were cut back, 4 bases at V and 2 bases at J, with 12 bases in the middle. Germline-derived CDR1 and CDR2 are LGHNA and YNFKEQ. The CDR3 covers 15 residues. In DNA, the CDR3 is TGTGCCAGCAGCCCCGGACATCCCGGCAATCAGCCCCAGCATTTT. Amino acid sequence: CASSPGHPGNQPQHF.

V gene TRBV18 combines with J gene TRBJ1-2; no definite D call. V lost 6 bases to trimming and J lost 1 base, with 12 bases between them. The CDR3 is 14 amino acids. Germline loops: CDR1 KGHSH, CDR2 LQKENI. The CDR3 region has the DNA TGTGCCAGCTCGACCCAGCAGTTTAACTATGGCTACACCTTC. Translated: CASSTQQFNYGYTF.

The rearrangement joins TRBV20-1 to TRBJ2-1, with 8 bases lining up with TRBD2. After removal of 5 bases from V and 9 bases from J, the junction contained 18 bases not matched to a gene. This CDR3 has 16 residues. Germline V lookup: CDR1 DFQATT, CDR2 SNEGSKA (reference sequence). The CDR3 nucleotides read TGCAGTGCTGTAAGCGCGGGACTAGGGGATTTCAGTGAGCAGTTCTTC. It codes for CSAVSAGLGDFSEQFF.

This clonotype was counted only a few times. The CDR3 nucleotides read TGTGCCAGCAGCCCGGGGTCCTACAATGAGCAGTTCTTC. Protein sequence: CASSPGSYNEQFF. J is TRBJ2-1 and V is TRBV7-2, with a possible D match to TRBD2 (5 bases). Trimming removed 5 bases from V and 1 base from J, with 6 bases in between. The germline V gene has CDR1 SGHTA and CDR2 FQGNSA. The CDR3 is 13 amino acids.

Worth noting for this clonotype: Mismatch with germline at one junction end may stem from a read error. The chain has TRBV7-7 and TRBJ2-5, with 8 bases lining up with TRBD2. This CDR3 comprises 14 residues. CDR1 and CDR2 from the germline V gene are SSHAT and FNYEAQ (reference sequence). CDR3 sequence: CASSFAGGAGTQYF. CDR3 sequence (DNA): TGTGCTAGCAGCTTTGCCGGGGGGGCCGGGACCCAGTACTTC. Using reference TRBV7-7 and TRBJ2-5 for the parts outside the CDR3, the full variable domain is GAGVSQSPRYKVTKRGQDVTLRCDPISSHATLYWYQQALGQGPEFLTYFNYEAQPDKSGLPSDRFSAERPEGSISTLTIQRTEQRDSAMYRCASSFAGGAGTQYFGPGTRLLVL.

In its sample, this clonotype was seen a few times. The chain combines TRBV6-1 with TRBJ1-1, with 8 bases matching TRBD1. The CDR3 consists of 16 residues. Germline assignment: CDR1 MNHNS and CDR2 SASEGT. The V and J ends lost 5 bases and 1 base, in that order; junction bases with no gene match: 9. CDR3 sequence reads: CASSQLQGVRNTEAFF. CDR3 coding DNA: TGTGCCAGCAGTCAACTACAGGGGGTAAGGAACACTGAAGCTTTCTTT.

This chain links TRBV6-4 with TRBJ2-7, with TRBD1 matching 8 bases. CDR1 MRHNA and CDR2 SNTAGT come from the germline V gene. There are 15 residues in the CDR3. With V trimmed by 8 bases and J by 4 bases, 13 bases remained unmatched. CDR3 DNA sequence: TGTGCCAGCGGGCAAGACAGGGGTGTTATGTACGAGCAGTACTTC. Protein product: CASGQDRGVMYEQYF.

The V gene is TRBV20-1, the J gene TRBJ2-4, with 11 bases matching TRBD2. Per the germline V gene, CDR1 is DFQATT and CDR2 is SNEGSKA (reference sequence). With V trimmed by 7 bases and J by 1 base, 9 bases remained unmatched. This CDR3 is built from 16 residues. Here the CDR3 DNA reads TGCAGTGGAGTAGCGGGGGGGCCTCATGCCAAAAACATTCAGTACTTC. Protein product: CSGVAGGPHAKNIQYF.

About this clonotype: A junction end diverges from the germline sequence, so it may reflect a read error. The chain employs TRBV20-1 and TRBJ2-7, with no clear D. The CDR3 spans 11 residues. Germline CDR1 DFQATT, CDR2 SNEGSKA (reference sequence). CDR3 amino acids: CSARDSSNLNF. In nucleotides, the CDR3 is TGCAGTGCTAGAGATTCAAGTAACCTCAACTTC.

This clonotype was observed a handful of times. J is TRBJ2-3 and V is TRBV20-1; TRBD2 matches at 12 bases. The V segment lost 1 base and the J segment 6 bases; nucleotides outside the gene matches: 17. The length of the CDR3 is 19 residues. Per germline, CDR1 DFQATT and CDR2 SNEGSKA (reference sequence). The chain's CDR3 is CSARAPTSGRWGLVDTQYF. The CDR3 coding sequence is TGCAGTGCTAGAGCCCCGACTAGCGGGAGATGGGGCCTTGTGGATACGCAGTATTTT.

The chain recombines TRBV6-1 with TRBJ2-2; D possibly corresponds to TRBD1 (5 bases). The CDR3 has 13 amino acids. CDR1 is MNHNS and CDR2 is SASEGT in the germline V gene. Trimming cost V 2 bases and J 8 bases, with 9 bases left between them. The CDR3 DNA sequence: TGTGCCAGCAGTGAAATGCCAGGGGGGGAGCTGTTTTTT. Its protein product is CASSEMPGGELFF.

The CDR3 sequence: CSARDAQGQGFFDTQYF. The CDR3 bases are TGCAGTGCTAGAGATGCCCAGGGACAGGGATTTTTTGATACGCAGTATTTT. V is TRBV20-1 and J is TRBJ2-3, with TRBD1 identical over 9 bases. V shed 0 bases and J 6 bases; nucleotides not matched to a gene: 13. Germline CDR1 and CDR2: DFQATT and SNEGSKA (reference sequence). The length of the CDR3 is 17 residues.

The chain couples TRBV7-8 to TRBJ1-2; 10 nucleotides line up with TRBD1. Trimming cost V 0 bases and J 3 bases; bases outside gene matches: 7. CDR1 SGHVS and CDR2 FQNEAQ come from the germline V gene. The CDR3 sequence is 17 residues long. This chain's CDR3 is CASSLAGQGQMDYGYTF. The DNA for the CDR3 is TGTGCCAGCAGCTTAGCGGGACAGGGGCAGATGGACTATGGCTACACCTTC.

In this sample, this clonotype turned up a few times. J is TRBJ2-7 and V is TRBV7-6, with 9 nucleotides matching TRBD1. Germline V gene data show CDR1 as SGHVS and CDR2 as FNYEAQ. This CDR3 has 15 residues. With V trimmed by 6 bases and J by 4 bases, 10 bases remained unmatched. In DNA, the CDR3 is TGTGCCAGCAGAAACGGCCCGGGACAGGGATACGAGCAGTACTTC. It codes for CASRNGPGQGYEQYF.

The chain is built from TRBV12-3 or TRBV12-4 and TRBJ2-1; 7 nucleotides match TRBD2. Unmatched junction bases numbered 11, after V lost 3 bases and J lost 12 bases. CDR3 length equals 14 residues. CDR3 in amino acids: CASSFRDSGGTQFF. CDR3 DNA sequence: TGTGCCAGCAGTTTTCGGGACTCCGGGGGGACGCAGTTCTTC.